The sequence of this TCR beta chain was determined in a study of blood T cells in healthy people across ages. The authors isolated at least 6.5 million PBMCs per sample. This CDR3 region has 14 residues. Germline V gene lookup returns CDR1 SEHNR and CDR2 FQNEAQ (reference sequence). With 5 bases removed from V and 2 bases from J, the gap between germline ends came to 13 bases. The authors ran a second PCR of roughly 7 to 11 cycles using a sample-barcoded 5' primer and a J-beta primer mix. TCRdb ran MiXCR on the 5' RACE reads and lists one entry per CDR3 protein. The sample holds under 1,000,000 distinct CDR3 sequences, under 40% seen once.

The chain couples TRBV7-9 to TRBJ2-7; D gene unclear. The specimen was blood. The clonotype comes from a man aged 18 to 30 in good health. In DNA, the CDR3 is TGTGCCAGCAGCCTTAGAACTGGAACCTACGAGCAGTACTTC. Translation gives CASSLRTGTYEQYF.